This T cell receptor beta chain was documented in a study of liver allograft versus peripheral blood T cells. Study-level information: A comparison was made between T cell receptor repertoires in transplanted livers and those in recipients' peripheral blood.

One entry per CDR3 protein, called by TCRdb with MiXCR from the reads. Here the sample spans some 7,800 distinct CDR3 sequences, over 15% being singletons. General study points: Liver allograft T cell receptor repertoires were reported to differ from peripheral blood repertoires.

This clonotype turned up a few times. What it binds is unknown. Germline V gene lookup returns CDR1 MDHEN and CDR2 SYDVKM. The CDR3 runs to 18 residues. V shed 2 bases, J shed 2 bases, and the junction held 14 bases outside the gene matches. The receptor was derived from a human patient who had a liver transplant. Some T cells may be the graft donor's. V is TRBV28 and J is TRBJ2-5; 7 bases fit TRBD2. The CDR3 here is CASSLGGGSRGWQETQYF. CDR3 nucleotide sequence: TGTGCCAGCAGTTTAGGGGGGGGATCTAGAGGGTGGCAAGAGACCCAGTACTTC.